This TCR beta chain appears in the sequencing data of a study of cytomegalovirus exposure and HLA in healthy donors. At the level of the study: Assignment to the Caucasian-associated ancestry cluster applied to more than 75% of the approximately 370 genotyped donors.

Comments on this clone: Its target is not known.

This PCR relied on a set of 60 Vbeta primers and 13 Jbeta primers. Repertoires were generated with immunoSEQ multiplex PCR, while TCRdb's copy carries only in-frame clones and drops some. The data contain about 280,000 clones, 70% to 90% of them singletons. Study findings and constraints: Follow-up analysis seemed to connect common viral pathogens with several of the most significant clusters identified. Later work found that TCR association rates differed between HLA loci; DRB1 had the most and HLA-C the fewest. The dataset shows that most TCR sequences were rare, while some public TCRs occurred in many donors.

This CDR3 spans 14 amino acids. V dropped 4 bases and J dropped 7 bases, with 17 bases sitting between them. Per the germline V gene, CDR1 is SGHNT and CDR2 is YYREEE (reference sequence). The receptor comes from a woman aged 18-29 years in good health and CMV-seronegative. The J gene is TRBJ1-2, the V gene TRBV5-4, with a weak D call TRBD1 (6 bases). The sequenced sample was PBMCs. CDR3 in amino acids: CASSLTRTATGYTF. The CDR3 nucleotides are TGTGCCAGCAGCCTGACTCGGACAGCGACTGGCTACACCTTC.